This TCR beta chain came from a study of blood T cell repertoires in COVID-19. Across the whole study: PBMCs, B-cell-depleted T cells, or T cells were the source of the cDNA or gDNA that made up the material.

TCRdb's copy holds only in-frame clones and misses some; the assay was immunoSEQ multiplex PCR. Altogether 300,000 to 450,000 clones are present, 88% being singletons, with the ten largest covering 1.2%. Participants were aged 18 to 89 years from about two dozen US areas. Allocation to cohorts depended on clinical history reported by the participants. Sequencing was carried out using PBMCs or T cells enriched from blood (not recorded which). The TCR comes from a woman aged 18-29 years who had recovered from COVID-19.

This CDR3 reads CASSLSGAYEQYF. The CDR3 region has the DNA TGTGCCAGCAGCTTATCGGGGGCCTACGAGCAGTACTTC. The chain couples TRBV7-3 to TRBJ2-7; D perhaps matches TRBD2 (6 bases). This CDR3 is 13 amino acids long. The ends were cut back, 2 bases at V and 2 bases at J, with 7 bases in the middle. Germline CDR1 is SGHTA and CDR2 is FQGTGA.